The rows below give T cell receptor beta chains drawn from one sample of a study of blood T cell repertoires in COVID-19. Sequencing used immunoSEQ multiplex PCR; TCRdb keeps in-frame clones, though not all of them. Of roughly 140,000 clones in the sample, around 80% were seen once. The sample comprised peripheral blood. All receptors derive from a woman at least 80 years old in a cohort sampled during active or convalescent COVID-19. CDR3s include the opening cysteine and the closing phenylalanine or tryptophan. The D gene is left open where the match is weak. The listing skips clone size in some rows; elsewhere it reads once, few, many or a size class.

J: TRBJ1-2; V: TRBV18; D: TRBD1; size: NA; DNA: TGTGCCAGCTCACCAAATTTAGGGACAGAGAGAAACACCTTC; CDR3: CASSPNLGTERNTF
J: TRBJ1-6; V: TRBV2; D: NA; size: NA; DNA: TGTGCCAGCATCTACAGGGCCTATAATTCACCCCTCCACTTT; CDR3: CASIYRAYNSPLHF
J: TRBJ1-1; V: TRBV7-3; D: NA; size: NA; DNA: TGTGCCAGCAGCTTAGGAACAGGAATGAACACTGAAGCTTTCTTT; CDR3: CASSLGTGMNTEAFF
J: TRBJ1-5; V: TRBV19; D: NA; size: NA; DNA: TGTGCCAGTAGTAGGACAGTTAATAGCAATCAGCCCCAGCATTTT; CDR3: CASSRTVNSNQPQHF
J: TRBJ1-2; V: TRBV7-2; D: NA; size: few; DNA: TGTGCCAGCAGCTTAGAGAACAGTAACTATGGCTACACCTTC; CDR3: CASSLENSNYGYTF
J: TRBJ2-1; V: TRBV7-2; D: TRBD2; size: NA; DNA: TGTGCCAGCAGCCGGGGAGGGACCCCCAGTGAGCAGTTCTTC; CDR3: CASSRGGTPSEQFF
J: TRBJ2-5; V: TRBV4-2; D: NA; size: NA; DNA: TGTGCCAGCAGCCAAGACCGCCGGTACCAAGAGACCCAGTACTTC; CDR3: CASSQDRRYQETQYF
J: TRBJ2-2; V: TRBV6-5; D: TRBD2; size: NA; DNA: TGTGCCAGCAGACCTAGCGGGGGAACCGGGGAGCTGTTTTTT; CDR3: CASRPSGGTGELFF
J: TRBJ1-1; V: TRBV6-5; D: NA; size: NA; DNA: TGTGCCAGCAAACACAGGGTCTTGAACACTGAAGCTTTCTTT; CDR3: CASKHRVLNTEAFF
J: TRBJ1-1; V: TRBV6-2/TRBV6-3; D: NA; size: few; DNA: TGTGCCAGCAGTTACTTGTCAGGTGAAGCTTTCTTT; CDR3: CASSYLSGEAFF
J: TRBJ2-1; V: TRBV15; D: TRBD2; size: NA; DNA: TGTGCCACCAGCACTCCAAGGGGGATGCTAGCGGGGTACAATGAGCAGTTCTTC; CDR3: CATSTPRGMLAGYNEQFF
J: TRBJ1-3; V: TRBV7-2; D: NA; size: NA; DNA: TGTGCCAGCAGCTTAAGCGAGCACAAAGGAAACACCATATATTTT; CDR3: CASSLSEHKGNTIYF
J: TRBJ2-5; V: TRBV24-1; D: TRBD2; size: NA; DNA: TGTGCCACCAGTGATTGGACTAGGGAGACCCAGTACTTC; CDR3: CATSDWTRETQYF
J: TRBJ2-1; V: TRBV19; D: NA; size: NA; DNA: TGTGCCAGTAGTTTCTCGCGGGGAGACCACAATGAGCAGTTCTTC; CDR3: CASSFSRGDHNEQFF
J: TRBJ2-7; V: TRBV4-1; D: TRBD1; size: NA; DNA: TGCGCCAGCAGCCTCCGTCCGGGACAGAACTACGAGCAGTACTTC; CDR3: CASSLRPGQNYEQYF
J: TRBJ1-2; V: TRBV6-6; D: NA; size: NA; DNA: TGTGCCAGCCACGACAGTATCTATGGCTACACCTTC; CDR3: CASHDSIYGYTF
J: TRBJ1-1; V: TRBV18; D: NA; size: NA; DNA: TGTGCCAGCTCACCACCGTATGCAGGAGGGTCCACTGAAGCTTTCTTT; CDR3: CASSPPYAGGSTEAFF
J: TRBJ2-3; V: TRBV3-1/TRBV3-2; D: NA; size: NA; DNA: TGTGCCAGCAGCCAAGATCTCTGGGCCACAGATACGCAGTATTTT; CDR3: CASSQDLWATDTQYF
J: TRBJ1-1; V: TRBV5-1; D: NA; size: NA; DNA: TGCGCCAGCAGACAACAGGTTACTCTTTCTGAAGCTTTCTTT; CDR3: CASRQQVTLSEAFF
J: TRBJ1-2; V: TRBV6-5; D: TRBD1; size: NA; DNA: TGTGCCAGCAGTTGGACAGGGGACTATGGCTACACCTTC; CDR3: CASSWTGDYGYTF
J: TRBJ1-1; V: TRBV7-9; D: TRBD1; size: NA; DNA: TGTGCCAGCAGTCGGACAGGGTACCCAGCTTTCTTT; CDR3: CASSRTGYPAFF
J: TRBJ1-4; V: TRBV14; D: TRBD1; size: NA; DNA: TGTGCCAGCAGCCAAATGGGGGGACAGGGCAAGGACAGTGAAAAACTGTTTTTT; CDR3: CASSQMGGQGKDSEKLFF
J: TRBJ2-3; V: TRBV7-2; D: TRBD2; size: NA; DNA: TGTGCCAGCAGCCCCACTAGCGGGGGTCGTACAGATACGCAGTATTTT; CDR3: CASSPTSGGRTDTQYF
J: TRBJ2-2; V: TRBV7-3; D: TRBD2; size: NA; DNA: TGTGCCAGCAGCTTAAATAGCGGGGGTACCGGGGAGCTGTTTTTT; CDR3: CASSLNSGGTGELFF
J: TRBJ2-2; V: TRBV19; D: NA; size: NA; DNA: TGTGCCAGTAGTATTGTCGCGCCCGGGGAGCTGTTTTTT; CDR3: CASSIVAPGELFF
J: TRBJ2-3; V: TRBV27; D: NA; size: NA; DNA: TGTGCCAGCCGGGGGACAGGCACAGATACGCAGTATTTT; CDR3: CASRGTGTDTQYF
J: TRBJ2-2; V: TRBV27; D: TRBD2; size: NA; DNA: TGTGCCAGCAGGGAGACAGTTAGCGGGCGTGGCGGGGAGCTGTTTTTT; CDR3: CASRETVSGRGGELFF
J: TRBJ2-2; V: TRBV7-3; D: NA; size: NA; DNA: TGTGCCAGCAGCTTAATTGCAGGTCCCGGGGAGCTGTTTTTT; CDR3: CASSLIAGPGELFF
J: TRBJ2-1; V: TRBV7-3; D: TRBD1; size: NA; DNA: TGTGCCAGCAGCTTTGGGGACAGGGGAAACAATGAGCAGTTCTTC; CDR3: CASSFGDRGNNEQFF
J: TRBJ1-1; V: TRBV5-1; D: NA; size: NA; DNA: TGCGCCAGCAGCTGGGAGGGAACTGAAGCTTTCTTT; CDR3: CASSWEGTEAFF
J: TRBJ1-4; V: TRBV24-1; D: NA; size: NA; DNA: TGTGCCACCAGTGATCGGGGAGAGACTAATGAAAAACTGTTTTTT; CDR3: CATSDRGETNEKLFF
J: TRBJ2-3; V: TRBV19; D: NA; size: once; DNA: TGTGCCAGTAGTGAGGAATGGGAGAGCACAGATACGCAGTATTTT; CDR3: CASSEEWESTDTQYF
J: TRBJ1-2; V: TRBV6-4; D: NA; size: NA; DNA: TGTGCCAGCAGTGACTCTCGTATTAGGACTCCGGTGGACTATGGCTACACCTTC; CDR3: CASSDSRIRTPVDYGYTF
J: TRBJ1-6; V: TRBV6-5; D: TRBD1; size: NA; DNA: TGTGCCAGCAGTTACAAGATAGGGGGCTATTCACCCCTCCACTTT; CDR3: CASSYKIGGYSPLHF
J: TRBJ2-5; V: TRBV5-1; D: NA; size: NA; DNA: TGCGCCAGCGCGGTTAACCAACGGGGAGAGACCCAGTACTTC; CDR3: CASAVNQRGETQYF
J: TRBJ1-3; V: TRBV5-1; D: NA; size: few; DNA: TGCGCCAGCAGCTTGGGCGAAAGTATCTCTGGAAACACCATATATTTT; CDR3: CASSLGESISGNTIYF
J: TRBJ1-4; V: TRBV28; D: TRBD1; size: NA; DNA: TGTGCCAGCAGTACAGGGGGAGTCGAAAAACTGTTTTTT; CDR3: CASSTGGVEKLFF
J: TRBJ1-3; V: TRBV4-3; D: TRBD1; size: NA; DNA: TGCGCCAGCAGCAGAGGGACAGGCAACTCTGGAAACACCATATATTTT; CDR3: CASSRGTGNSGNTIYF
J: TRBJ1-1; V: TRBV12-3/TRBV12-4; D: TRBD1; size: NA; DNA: TGTGCCAGCAGTTACACAGGGGTGACTGAAGCTTTCTTT; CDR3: CASSYTGVTEAFF
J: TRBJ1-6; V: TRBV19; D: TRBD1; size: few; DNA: TGTGCCAGTAGTATAACAGGGGGCTCACCCCTCCACTTT; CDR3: CASSITGGSPLHF
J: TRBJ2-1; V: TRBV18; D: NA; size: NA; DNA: TGTGCCAGCTCACCGGGGGGGGGCACGTTCTTC; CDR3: CASSPGGGTFF
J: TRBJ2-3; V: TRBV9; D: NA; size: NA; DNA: TGTGCCAGCAGCAGGAGGCCTCCCACAGATACGCAGTATTTT; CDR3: CASSRRPPTDTQYF
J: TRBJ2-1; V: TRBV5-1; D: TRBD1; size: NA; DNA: TGCGCCAGCAGCTTGCCCGGGACAGGCCACTACAATGAGCAGTTCTTC; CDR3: CASSLPGTGHYNEQFF
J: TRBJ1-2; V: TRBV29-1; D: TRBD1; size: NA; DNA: TGCAGCGTTGAGGTCGAGGGGGCGGTTGGCTACACCTTC; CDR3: CSVEVEGAVGYTF
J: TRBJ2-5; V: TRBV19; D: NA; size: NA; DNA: TGTGCCAGTAGTAGACTAGTGAGTGGCGAGACCCAGTACTTC; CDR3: CASSRLVSGETQYF
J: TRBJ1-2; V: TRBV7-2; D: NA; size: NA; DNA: TGTGCCAGCAGCTTAGCGCTGGTGCAGGGCGACGGCTACACCTTC; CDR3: CASSLALVQGDGYTF
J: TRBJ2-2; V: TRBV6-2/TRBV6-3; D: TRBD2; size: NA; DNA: TGTGCCAGCAGTGACGAAACGCCACTAGCGGGGGGGACCACCGGGGAGCTGTTTTTT; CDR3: CASSDETPLAGGTTGELFF
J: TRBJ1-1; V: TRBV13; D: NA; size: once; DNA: TGTGCCAGCAGCTTAGATGAGGGGGGGCTGAACACTGAAGCTTTCTTT; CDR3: CASSLDEGGLNTEAFF
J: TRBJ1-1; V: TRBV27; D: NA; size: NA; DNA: TGTGCCAGCAGTTCGGGTAACAGGTATTTGGGGACTGAAGCTTTCTTT; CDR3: CASSSGNRYLGTEAFF
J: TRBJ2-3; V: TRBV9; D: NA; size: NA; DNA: TGTGCCAGCAGTGCCAGGGTCACAGATACGCAGTATTTT; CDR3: CASSARVTDTQYF
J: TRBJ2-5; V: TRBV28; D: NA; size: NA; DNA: TGTGCCAGCAGTTCCTCCGCAGGGTGGGAAGAAGAGACCCAGTACTTC; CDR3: CASSSSAGWEEETQYF
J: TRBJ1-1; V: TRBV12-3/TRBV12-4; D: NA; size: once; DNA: TGTGCCAGCAGTGGGAGGGGGGGAGCTTTCTTT; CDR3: CASSGRGGAFF
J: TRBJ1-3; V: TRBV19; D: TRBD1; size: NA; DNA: TGTGCCAGTGCCCGACAGGGGGAAGTGTCTGGAAACACCATATATTTT; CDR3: CASARQGEVSGNTIYF